The sequence of this T cell receptor beta chain was determined in a study of shared clonotypes between healthy human individuals. Some clones are missing from TCRdb's copy, which holds only in-frame ones; the method was immunoSEQ multiplex PCR. The sample contains over 300,000 clones, around 86% of which appear only once. Participating donors were healthy, HIV-negative adults free of recent acute infections or vaccinations. Germline V lookup: CDR1 SGHDT, CDR2 YYEEEE. There are 11 residues in the CDR3. The ends were cut back, 2 bases at V and 4 bases at J, with 3 bases in the middle. The chain joins TRBV5-6 to TRBJ2-5; D is undetermined. Sequenced sample: memory CD8+ T cells sorted from blood. Subset denoted: CD45RO+ cells pooled with CCR7-negative TemRA cells. The TCR was taken from a man aged 18-30 years in good health. CDR3 protein: CASSFAETQYF. The CDR3 DNA sequence: TGTGCCAGCAGCTTCGCAGAGACCCAGTACTTC.